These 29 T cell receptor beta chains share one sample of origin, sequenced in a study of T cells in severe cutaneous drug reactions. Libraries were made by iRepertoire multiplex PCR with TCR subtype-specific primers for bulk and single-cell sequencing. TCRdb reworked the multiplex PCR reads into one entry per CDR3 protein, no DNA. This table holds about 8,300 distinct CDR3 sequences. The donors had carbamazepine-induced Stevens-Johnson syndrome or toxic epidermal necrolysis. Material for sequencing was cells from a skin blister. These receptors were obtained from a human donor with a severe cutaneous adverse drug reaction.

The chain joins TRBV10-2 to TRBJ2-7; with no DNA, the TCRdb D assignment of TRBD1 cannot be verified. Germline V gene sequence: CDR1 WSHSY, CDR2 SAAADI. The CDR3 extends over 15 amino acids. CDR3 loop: CASSESWTGTYEQYF.

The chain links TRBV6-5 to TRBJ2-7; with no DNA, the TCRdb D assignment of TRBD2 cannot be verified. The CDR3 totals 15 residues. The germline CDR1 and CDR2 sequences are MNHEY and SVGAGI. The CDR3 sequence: CASRNQGGPPDEQYF.

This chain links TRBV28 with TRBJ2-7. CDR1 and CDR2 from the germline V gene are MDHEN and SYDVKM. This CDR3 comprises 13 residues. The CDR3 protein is CASSFLGAYEQYF. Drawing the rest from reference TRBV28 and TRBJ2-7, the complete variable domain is DVKVTQSSRYLVKRTGEKVFLECVQDMDHENMFWYRQDPGLGLRLIYFSYDVKMKEKGDIPEGYSVSREKKERFSLILESASTNQTSMYLCASSFLGAYEQYFGPGTRLTVT.

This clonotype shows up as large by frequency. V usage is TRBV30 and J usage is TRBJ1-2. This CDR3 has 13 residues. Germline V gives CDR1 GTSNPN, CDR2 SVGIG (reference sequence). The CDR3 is CAWIGSGRTGYTF. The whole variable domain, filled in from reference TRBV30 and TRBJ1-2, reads SQTIHQWPATLVQPVGSPLSLECTVEGTSNPNLYWYRQAAGRGLQLLFYSVGIGQISSEVPQNLSASRPQDRQFILSSKKLLLSDSGFYLCAWIGSGRTGYTFGSGTRLTVV.

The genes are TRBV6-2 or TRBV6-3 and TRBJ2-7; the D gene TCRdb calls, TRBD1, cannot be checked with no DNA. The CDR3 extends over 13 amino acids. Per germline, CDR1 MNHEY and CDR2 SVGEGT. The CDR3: CASTSGQSYEQYF.

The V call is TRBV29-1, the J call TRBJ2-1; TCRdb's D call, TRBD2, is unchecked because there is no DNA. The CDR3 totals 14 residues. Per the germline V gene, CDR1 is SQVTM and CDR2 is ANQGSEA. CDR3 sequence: CSVRAGDLYNEQFF.

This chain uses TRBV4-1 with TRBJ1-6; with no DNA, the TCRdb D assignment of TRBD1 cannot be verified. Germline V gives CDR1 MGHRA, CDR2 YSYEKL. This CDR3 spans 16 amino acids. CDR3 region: CASSQVLDRAYSPLHF.

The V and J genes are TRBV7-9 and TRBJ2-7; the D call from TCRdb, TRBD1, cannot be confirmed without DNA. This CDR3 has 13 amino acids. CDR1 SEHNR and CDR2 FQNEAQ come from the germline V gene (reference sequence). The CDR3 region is CASVSWGPYEQYF.

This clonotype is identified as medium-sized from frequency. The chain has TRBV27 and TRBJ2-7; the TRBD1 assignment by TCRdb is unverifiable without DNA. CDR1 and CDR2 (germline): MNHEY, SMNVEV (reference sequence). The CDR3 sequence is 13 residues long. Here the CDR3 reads CASSPGTGYEQYF.

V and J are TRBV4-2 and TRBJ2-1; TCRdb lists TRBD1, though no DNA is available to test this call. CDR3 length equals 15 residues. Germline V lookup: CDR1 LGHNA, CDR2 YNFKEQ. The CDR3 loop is CASSQPGPGYNEQFF.

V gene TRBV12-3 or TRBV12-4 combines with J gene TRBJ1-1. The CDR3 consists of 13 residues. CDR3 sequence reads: CASRLGVVTEAFF.

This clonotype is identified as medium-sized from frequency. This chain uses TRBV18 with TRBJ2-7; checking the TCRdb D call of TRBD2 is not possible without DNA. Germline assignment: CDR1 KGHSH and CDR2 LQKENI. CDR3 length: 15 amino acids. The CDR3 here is CASSPAGTSGNEQYF.

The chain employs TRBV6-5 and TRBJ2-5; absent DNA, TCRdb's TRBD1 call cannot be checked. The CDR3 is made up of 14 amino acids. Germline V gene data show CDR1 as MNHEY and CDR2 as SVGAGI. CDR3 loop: CASSYPGSYGTQYF.

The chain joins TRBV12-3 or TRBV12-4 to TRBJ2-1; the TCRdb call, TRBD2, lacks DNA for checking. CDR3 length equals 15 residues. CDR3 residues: CASSSLAGVNNEQFF.

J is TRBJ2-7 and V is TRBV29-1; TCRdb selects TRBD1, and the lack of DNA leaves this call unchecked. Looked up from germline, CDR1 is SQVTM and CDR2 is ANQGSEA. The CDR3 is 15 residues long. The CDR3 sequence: CSVLGGREATYEQYF.

The CDR3 protein is CATSDPGSGGDEQFF. The V and J genes are TRBV24-1 and TRBJ2-1; TCRdb returns TRBD2, unconfirmable since there is no DNA. The CDR3 has 15 amino acids. Germline CDR1 KGHDR, CDR2 SFDVKD.

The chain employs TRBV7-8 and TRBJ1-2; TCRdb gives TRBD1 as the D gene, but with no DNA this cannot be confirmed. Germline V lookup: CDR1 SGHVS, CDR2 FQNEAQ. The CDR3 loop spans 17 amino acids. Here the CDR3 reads CASSPSRDIYSNYGYTF.

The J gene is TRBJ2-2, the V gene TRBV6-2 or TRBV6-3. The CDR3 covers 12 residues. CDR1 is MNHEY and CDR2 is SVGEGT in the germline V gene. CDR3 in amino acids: CASSEFTGELFF.

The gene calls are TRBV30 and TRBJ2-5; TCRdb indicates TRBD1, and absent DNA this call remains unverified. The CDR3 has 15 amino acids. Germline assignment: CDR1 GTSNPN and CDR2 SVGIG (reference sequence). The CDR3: CAWIGGGPGGEGQYF.

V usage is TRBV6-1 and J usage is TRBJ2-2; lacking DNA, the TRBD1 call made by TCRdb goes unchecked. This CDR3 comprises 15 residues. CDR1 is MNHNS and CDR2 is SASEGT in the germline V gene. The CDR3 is CATVVDRGRTGELFF.

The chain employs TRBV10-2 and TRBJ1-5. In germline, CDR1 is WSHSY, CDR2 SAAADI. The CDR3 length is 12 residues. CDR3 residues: CASSEQNQPQHF.

Here the CDR3 reads CASSNPLVYGYTF. This rearrangement joins TRBV6-2 or TRBV6-3 to TRBJ1-2. CDR1 and CDR2 from the germline V gene are MNHEY and SVGEGT. The CDR3 consists of 13 residues.

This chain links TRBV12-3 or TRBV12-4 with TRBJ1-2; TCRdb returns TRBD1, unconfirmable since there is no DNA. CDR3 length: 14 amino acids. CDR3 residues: CASSPSVKVYGYTF.

CDR3 sequence reads: CASGQSYEQYF. V usage is TRBV27 and J usage is TRBJ2-7; checking the TCRdb D call of TRBD1 is not possible without DNA. CDR1 is MNHEY, CDR2 SMNVEV, per germline (reference sequence). This CDR3 has 11 amino acids.

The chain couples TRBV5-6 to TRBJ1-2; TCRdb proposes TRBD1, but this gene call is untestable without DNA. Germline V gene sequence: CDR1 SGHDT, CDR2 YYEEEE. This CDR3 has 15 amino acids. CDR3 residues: CASSSSTGIPYGYTF.

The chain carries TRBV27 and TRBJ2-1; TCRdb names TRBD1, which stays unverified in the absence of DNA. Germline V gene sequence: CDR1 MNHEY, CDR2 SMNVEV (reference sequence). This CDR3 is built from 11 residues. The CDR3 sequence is CASIRGNEQFF.

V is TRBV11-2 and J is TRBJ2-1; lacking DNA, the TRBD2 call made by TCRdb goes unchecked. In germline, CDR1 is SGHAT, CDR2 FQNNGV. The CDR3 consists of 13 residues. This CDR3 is CASRSGNYNEQFF. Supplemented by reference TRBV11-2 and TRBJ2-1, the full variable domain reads EAGVAQSPRYKIIEKRQSVAFWCNPISGHATLYWYQQILGQGPKLLIQFQNNGVVDDSQLPKDRFSAERLKGVDSTLKIQPAKLEDSAVYLCASRSGNYNEQFFGPGTRLTVL.

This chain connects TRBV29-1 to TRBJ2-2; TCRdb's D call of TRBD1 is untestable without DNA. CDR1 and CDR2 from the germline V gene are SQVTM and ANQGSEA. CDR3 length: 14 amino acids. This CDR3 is CSVGSGEHTGELFF.

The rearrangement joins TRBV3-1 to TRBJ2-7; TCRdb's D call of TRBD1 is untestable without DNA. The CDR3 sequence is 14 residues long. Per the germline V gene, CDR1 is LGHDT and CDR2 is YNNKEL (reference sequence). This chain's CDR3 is CASSSTASSYEQYF.